This T cell receptor (beta chain) was captured by sequencing in a study of cytomegalovirus exposure and HLA in healthy donors. Germline values: CDR1 SEHNR, CDR2 FQNEAQ (reference sequence). This CDR3 contains 15 residues. V gave up 2 bases and J gave up 5 bases; unmatched junction bases: 8. The PCR ran on 60 Vbeta and 13 Jbeta primers. The assay was immunoSEQ multiplex PCR, and TCRdb's table has in-frame clones only and misses some. The table has under 200,000 clones, about 88% seen once. The sample was PBMCs. The TCR was taken from a woman under 40 in good health and CMV-seronegative. The chain combines TRBV7-9 with TRBJ2-7; TRBD2 matches 8 bases. DNA of the CDR3: TGTGCCAGCAGCTTAAGTAGCGGGACGAAAAACGAGCAGTACTTC. It yields the protein CASSLSSGTKNEQYF. Variable domain in full (rest from reference TRBV7-9 and TRBJ2-7): DTGVSQNPRHKITKRGQNVTFRCDPISEHNRLYWYRQTLGQGPEFLTYFQNEAQLEKSRLLSDRFSAERPKGSFSTLEIQRTEQGDSAMYLCASSLSSGTKNEQYFGPGTRLTVT.